The 14 T cell receptor beta chains presented below share a single source sample, sequenced in a study of blood T cell repertoires in COVID-19. Here immunoSEQ multiplex PCR was the method, and the copy in TCRdb shows in-frame clones only, minus some. The table shows over 100,000 clones, with approximately 80% occurring only once. Sequencing was performed on peripheral blood. Every receptor here comes from a human donor in a cohort sampled during active COVID-19.

The rearrangement uses TRBV2 and TRBJ2-3, with unresolved D. In germline, CDR1 is SNHLY, CDR2 FYNNEI. Trimming pared 7 bases from V and 2 bases from J, leaving 10 bases between. CDR3 length: 13 residues. The CDR3 reads CASIARATDTQYF. The CDR3 DNA reads as TGTGCCAGCATAGCCCGCGCCACAGATACGCAGTATTTT. Complete variable domain (other parts from reference TRBV2 and TRBJ2-3): EPEVTQTPSHQVTQMGQEVILRCVPISNHLYFYWYRQILGQKVEFLVSFYNNEISEKSEIFDDQFSVERPDGSNFTLKIRSTKLEDSAMYFCASIARATDTQYFGPGTRLTVL.

This clone appeared a single time. This chain uses TRBV7-8 with TRBJ1-3; 7 bases are a match to TRBD1. CDR3 size: 15 residues. Germline trimming cut 6 bases from V and 4 bases from J; bases unmatched to any gene: 9. Per germline, CDR1 SGHVS and CDR2 FQNEAQ. The CDR3 sequence is CASSRTPGQGNTIYF. Written as DNA, the CDR3 is TGTGCCAGCAGTCGAACCCCGGGACAGGGAAACACCATATATTTT.

The chain employs TRBV27 and TRBJ2-6; D not certain. Trimming left V 3 bases short and J 0 bases short, with 9 bases between. CDR3 length: 16 amino acids. From germline, CDR1 is MNHEY and CDR2 SMNVEV (reference sequence). The CDR3 DNA is TGTGCCAGCAGTTTCTACAGACGCTCTGGGGCCAACGTCCTGACTTTC. It codes for CASSFYRRSGANVLTF. Full variable domain (outside the CDR3, taken from reference TRBV27 and TRBJ2-6): EAQVTQNPRYLITVTGKKLTVTCSQNMNHEYMSWYRQDPGLGLRQIYYSMNVEVTDKGDVPEGYKVSRKEKRNFPLILESPSPNQTSLYFCASSFYRRSGANVLTFGAGSRLTVL.

The chain recombines TRBV29-1 with TRBJ1-3; 9 bases match TRBD1. Germline assignment: CDR1 SQVTM and CDR2 ANQGSEA. The CDR3 loop spans 15 amino acids. Trimming cost V 7 bases and J 4 bases; bases outside gene matches: 11. This CDR3 is CSGSSGTGFGNTIYF. DNA of the CDR3: TGCAGCGGATCCTCCGGGACAGGGTTCGGAAACACCATATATTTT. The full variable domain, in which reference TRBV29-1 and TRBJ1-3 provide the parts outside the CDR3, is SAVISQKPSRDICQRGTSLTIQCQVDSQVTMMFWYRQQPGQSLTLIATANQGSEATYESGFVIDKFPISRPNLTFSTLTVSNMSPEDSSIYLCSGSSGTGFGNTIYFGEGSWLTVV.

The table lists this clone with a count of one. An end of the junction does not agree with germline; a read error may underlie this. This rearrangement joins TRBV4-3 to TRBJ2-2; TRBD2 matches at 12 bases. Germline V gene data show CDR1 as LGHNA and CDR2 as YSLEER. The CDR3 sequence is 16 residues long. The CDR3 reads CASSQGLAGHTGELFF. Here the CDR3 DNA reads TGCGCCAGCAGTCAAGGACTAGCGGGACACACCGGGGAGCTGTTTTTT.

The chain employs TRBV27 and TRBJ1-6, with 8 bases identical to TRBD1. This CDR3 is built from 15 residues. The junction had 5 bases not matched to a gene; V was cut back by 3 bases and J by 7 bases. CDR1 and CDR2 from the germline V gene are MNHEY and SMNVEV (reference sequence). For the CDR3, the DNA is TGTGCCAGCAGTTTGGTGGCAGGGGGCAATTCACCCCTCCACTTT. This encodes CASSLVAGGNSPLHF.

V and J are TRBV5-6 and TRBJ2-1, with 12 positions matching TRBD2. Per germline, CDR1 SGHDT and CDR2 YYEEEE. The CDR3 has 16 residues. V lost 2 bases and J lost 6; bases outside the gene matches: 6. The CDR3 reads CASSFGLAGISNEQFF. The DNA for the CDR3 is TGTGCCAGCAGCTTTGGACTAGCGGGAATAAGCAATGAGCAGTTCTTC. Supplemented by reference TRBV5-6 and TRBJ2-1, the full variable domain reads DAGVTQSPTHLIKTRGQQVTLRCSPKSGHDTVSWYQQALGQGPQFIFQYYEEEERQRGNFPDRFSGHQFPNYSSELNVNALLLGDSALYLCASSFGLAGISNEQFFGPGTRLTVL.

This chain connects TRBV19 to TRBJ1-2, with D tentatively TRBD1 (5 bases). Germline CDR1 reads LNHDA; CDR2 reads SQIVND (reference sequence). V lost 3 bases, J lost 4 bases, and 12 bases lay in between. There are 14 residues in the CDR3. DNA of the CDR3: TGTGCCAGTAGTATTACAGGTCTTGGCTATGGCTACACCTTC. This gives the protein CASSITGLGYGYTF.

Judged by abundance, this clone is medium-sized. The rearrangement uses TRBV28 and TRBJ2-7; D gene uncertain. Germline V CDR1 and CDR2: MDHEN, SYDVKM. V shed 6 bases and J shed 8 bases, with 5 bases lying between them. The CDR3 is 9 residues long. This CDR3 is CASSPQQYF. In nucleotides, the CDR3 is TGTGCCAGCAGCCCTCAGCAGTACTTC.

The chain joins TRBV5-1 to TRBJ2-3, with D maybe TRBD2 (7 bases). The V end was cut by 4 bases, the J end by 4 bases, with 16 bases between. Per germline, CDR1 SGHRS and CDR2 YFSETQ. The CDR3 contains 15 residues. CDR3: CASSPPTGGPDTQYF. DNA of the CDR3: TGCGCCAGCAGCCCCCCCACCGGGGGGCCAGATACGCAGTATTTT.

This chain joins TRBV19 and TRBJ1-2; 9 nucleotides align to TRBD1. CDR3 size: 15 residues. Germline V gives CDR1 LNHDA, CDR2 SQIVND (reference sequence). After removal of 8 bases from V and 4 bases from J, the junction contained 11 bases not matched to a gene. CDR3 amino acids: CASHYPGQGVYGYTF. In nucleotides, the CDR3 is TGTGCCAGTCATTATCCGGGACAGGGCGTCTATGGCTACACCTTC.

A remark on this clone: The sample contains more than one DNA sequence encoding this CDR3. The chain joins TRBV19 to TRBJ1-5; D may be TRBD1 (6 bases). The CDR3 is 14 residues long. Germline-derived CDR1 and CDR2 are LNHDA and SQIVND (reference sequence). The V end was cut by 4 bases, the J end by 3 bases, with 10 bases between. The CDR3 protein is CASSTQGNNQPQHF. The CDR3 DNA reads TGTGCCAGTAGTACACAGGGAAACAATCAGCCCCAGCATTTT.

The rearrangement joins TRBV7-2 to TRBJ1-1; TRBD1 might be the D (5 bases). V was trimmed by 4 bases and J by 4 bases, leaving 7 bases between them. The length of the CDR3 is 12 residues. Germline CDR1 is SGHTA and CDR2 is FQGNSA. The CDR3, as DNA: TGTGCCAGCAGCTCAGGGTTCACTGAAGCTTTCTTT. It specifies CASSSGFTEAFF. Complete variable domain (other parts from reference TRBV7-2 and TRBJ1-1): GAGVSQSPSNKVTEKGKDVELRCDPISGHTALYWYRQSLGQGLEFLIYFQGNSAPDKSGLPSDRFSAERTGGSVSTLTIQRTQQEDSAVYLCASSSGFTEAFFGQGTRLTVV.

The chain uses TRBV5-4 and TRBJ2-7, with TRBD1 matching over 7 bases. The CDR3 totals 14 residues. From germline, CDR1 is SGHNT and CDR2 YYREEE (reference sequence). V lost 3 bases and J lost 7; bases outside the gene matches: 10. The CDR3 DNA reads as TGTGCCAGCAGCTCCGGGACAGAACCCCGGGAGCAGTACTTC. Translated, it gives CASSSGTEPREQYF.